The 28 T cell receptor beta chains presented below share a single source sample, sequenced in a study of T cells in Graves' hyperthyroidism and ophthalmopathy. There were TCR beta CDR3 regions amplified from RNA transcripts. First-round RT-PCR targeting the TCR CDR3 was performed with the HTBI primer set. TCRdb analysed the multiplex PCR reads with MiXCR anew, one entry per CDR3 protein. The top ten clones hold approximately 20% of a sample with around 580,000 distinct CDR3 sequences, approximately 15% of them seen once. Sequencing used blood. These receptors were obtained from a woman younger than 30 with Graves' hyperthyroidism.

This clonotype was recorded many times. The V and J genes are TRBV24-1 and TRBJ2-5; D could derive from TRBD1 or TRBD2 (5 bases each). Trimming took off 7 bases at V and 2 bases at J, with 10 bases between the two ends. CDR3 length equals 13 residues. Germline CDR1 reads KGHDR; CDR2 reads SFDVKD. This CDR3 reads CATSRDGQETQYF. The DNA for the CDR3 is TGTGCCACCAGCAGGGACGGACAAGAGACCCAGTACTTC.

This clonotype was detected ten times or more. CDR3 in amino acids: CASSQMRAFSGNTIYF. CDR3 in DNA: TGTGCCAGCAGCCAAATGCGGGCTTTCTCTGGAAACACCATATATTTT. The chain combines TRBV3-1 with TRBJ1-3; D is uncertain. CDR3 length equals 16 residues. V gave up 2 bases and J gave up 0 bases, with 11 bases separating them. Germline V lookup: CDR1 LGHDT, CDR2 YNNKEL (reference sequence).

This clonotype has only a few counts. The chain has TRBV5-1 and TRBJ2-5; 9 nucleotides align to TRBD1. CDR1 and CDR2 (germline): SGHRS, YFSETQ. V shed 0 bases and J 0 bases; nucleotides not matched to a gene: 9. The CDR3 has 18 amino acids. CDR3 coding DNA: TGCGCCAGCAGCTTGGATCGGGACAGGGAGGATCACCAAGAGACCCAGTACTTC. Its translation is CASSLDRDREDHQETQYF.

This clonotype occurred a few times. The chain uses TRBV12-5 and TRBJ2-1, with TRBD2 matching over 10 bases. The CDR3 consists of 18 residues. V was pared by 0 bases and J by 4 bases, with 9 bases of the junction left unmatched. From germline, CDR1 is LGHNT and CDR2 FRNRAP. CDR3 DNA sequence: TGTGCTAGTGGTTTGGTACAGAGCGGGAGGGGACTTTACAATGAGCAGTTCTTC. This translates into CASGLVQSGRGLYNEQFF.

This clonotype was seen repeatedly, ten times or more. This chain links TRBV20-1 with TRBJ2-7; TRBD2 matches at 8 bases. CDR1 and CDR2 from the germline V gene are DFQATT and SNEGSKA (reference sequence). The CDR3 spans 15 residues. The trim removed 0 bases at V and 4 bases at J, leaving 8 bases unmatched. CDR3 sequence: CSARDVTGGPYEQYF. In DNA form, the CDR3 reads TGCAGTGCTAGAGATGTAACGGGGGGGCCGTACGAGCAGTACTTC.

The chain is built from TRBV12-3 or TRBV12-4 and TRBJ2-5; D remains ambiguous. V dropped 6 bases and J dropped 3 bases, with 11 bases sitting between them. The CDR3 runs to 13 residues. The CDR3 loop is CASRLRAEETQYF. The CDR3 coding sequence is TGTGCCAGCAGACTCCGGGCCGAAGAGACCCAGTACTTC.

This clonotype turned up a few times. V gene TRBV10-3 combines with J gene TRBJ1-2; D unclear. V was trimmed by 0 bases and J by 4 bases, leaving 9 bases between them. Germline assignment: CDR1 ENHRY and CDR2 SYGVKD. The CDR3 contains 14 residues. CDR3 DNA sequence: TGTGCCATCAGTGAGTCGGAGGGAGTCTATGGCTACACCTTC. Its protein is CAISESEGVYGYTF.

This clonotype was detected ten times or more. This chain uses TRBV6-1 with TRBJ1-5; 7 nucleotides align to TRBD1. The CDR3 totals 15 residues. After removal of 6 bases from V and 5 bases from J, the junction contained 10 bases not matched to a gene. CDR1 and CDR2 from the germline V gene are MNHNS and SASEGT. The CDR3 protein is CASSHLDRVYQPQHF. In nucleotides, the CDR3 is TGTGCCAGCAGCCACCTCGACAGGGTGTATCAGCCCCAGCATTTT.

This chain connects TRBV9 to TRBJ2-6, with D perhaps TRBD1 (6 bases). The CDR3 runs to 18 residues. Germline loops: CDR1 SGDLS, CDR2 YYNGEE. Trimming cost V 3 bases and J 0 bases, with 16 bases left between them. CDR3 amino acids: CASSAYRASPSGANVLTF. CDR3 nucleotide sequence: TGTGCCAGCAGCGCCTACAGGGCCTCCCCCTCTGGGGCCAACGTCCTGACTTTC.

This clonotype came up many times. J is TRBJ1-2 and V is TRBV28; D remains unclear. Germline loops: CDR1 MDHEN, CDR2 SYDVKM. The V gene lost 6 bases and the J gene lost 0 bases, with 11 bases spanning the gap. This CDR3 spans 14 amino acids. The CDR3 here is CASSYNSANYGYTF. CDR3 bases: TGTGCCAGCAGCTATAACTCAGCTAACTATGGCTACACCTTC.

This clonotype came up many times. The V call is TRBV20-1, the J call TRBJ1-2; D is unresolved. V dropped 6 bases and J dropped 7 bases, with 18 bases sitting between them. The CDR3 contains 13 residues. CDR1 and CDR2 (germline): DFQATT, SNEGSKA (reference sequence). The DNA for the CDR3 is TGCAGTGCCAGAAAGATGGACCTCTCTGGCTACACCTTC. It encodes CSARKMDLSGYTF.

This clonotype was found many times. The chain uses TRBV20-1 and TRBJ1-2, with a tentative D call TRBD1 (5 bases). Germline V gives CDR1 DFQATT, CDR2 SNEGSKA (reference sequence). This CDR3 region has 19 residues. V dropped 0 bases and J dropped 2 bases, with 25 bases sitting between them. This chain's CDR3 is CSARDWGVREVNMNYGYTF. The CDR3, as DNA: TGCAGTGCTAGAGATTGGGGTGTCAGGGAAGTCAATATGAACTATGGCTACACCTTC.

In its sample, this clonotype was seen many times. The chain employs TRBV5-5 and TRBJ2-3, with a tentative D call TRBD1 (6 bases). The CDR3 totals 12 residues. Trimming took 4 bases from V and 4 from J, leaving 7 bases between them. CDR1 and CDR2 from the germline V gene are SGHKS and YYEKEE (reference sequence). In DNA form, the CDR3 reads TGTGCCAGCAGCCGACAGGCAGATACGCAGTATTTT. This translates into CASSRQADTQYF.

The V and J genes are TRBV2 and TRBJ1-5; the D is unclear. Germline V gene lookup returns CDR1 SNHLY and CDR2 FYNNEI. Between the trimmed V and J ends, which lost 4 bases and 7 bases, there was a span of 8 bases. The CDR3 loop spans 12 amino acids. The CDR3 loop is CASSGLTQPQHF. The CDR3 DNA sequence: TGTGCCAGCAGTGGATTAACCCAGCCCCAGCATTTT.

The J gene is TRBJ2-3, the V gene TRBV13; 11 positions match TRBD2. V lost 5 bases, J lost 8 bases, and 12 bases stayed unmatched. CDR1 is PRHDT and CDR2 is FYEKMQ in the germline V gene (reference sequence). This CDR3 spans 16 amino acids. DNA of the CDR3: TGTGCCAGCAGCCCCACCCTAGCGGGGGGTCGAGGTACGCAGTATTTT. As protein: CASSPTLAGGRGTQYF.

The table lists this clonotype with many counts. The CDR3 is CASSLTPNQPQHF. The CDR3 DNA follows: TGCGCCAGCAGCTTGACCCCTAATCAGCCCCAGCATTTT. The genes are TRBV5-1 and TRBJ1-5; D gene ambiguous. CDR1 is SGHRS and CDR2 is YFSETQ in the germline V gene. The length of the CDR3 is 13 residues. V shed 1 base and J shed 4 bases, with 6 bases lying between them.

The sample holds many counts of this clonotype. This chain joins TRBV7-8 and TRBJ2-7; 7 bases map to TRBD1. V shed 4 bases, J shed 2 bases, and the junction held 5 bases outside the gene matches. Germline CDR1 SGHVS, CDR2 FQNEAQ. The CDR3 spans 14 residues. The DNA for the CDR3 is TGTGCCAGCAGCTCACACAGGGGCCCCTACGAGCAGTACTTC. Its protein product is CASSSHRGPYEQYF.

The chain joins TRBV20-1 to TRBJ2-1; 7 bases are a match to TRBD1. The V and J ends lost 2 bases and 0 bases, in that order; junction bases with no gene match: 7. In germline, CDR1 is DFQATT, CDR2 SNEGSKA (reference sequence). The length of the CDR3 is 16 residues. The CDR3 DNA is TGCAGTGCTAGACCACAGGGGATGGGCTCCTACAATGAGCAGTTCTTC. It yields the protein CSARPQGMGSYNEQFF.

This clonotype showed up many times. V usage is TRBV7-9 and J usage is TRBJ2-2; perhaps D is TRBD1 or TRBD2 (5 bases each). The V end was cut by 5 bases, the J end by 6 bases, with 10 bases between. The germline gives CDR1 SEHNR, CDR2 FQNEAQ (reference sequence). This CDR3 spans 13 amino acids. For the CDR3, the DNA is TGTGCCAGCAGCCTACCGGGACCCGGGGAGCTGTTTTTT. This codes for CASSLPGPGELFF.

The DNA of the CDR3 is TGCGCCAGCAGCTTTTGGGGGGCGAACCAAGAGACCCAGTACTTC. Protein product: CASSFWGANQETQYF. The V call is TRBV5-1, the J call TRBJ2-5; D could derive from TRBD1 or TRBD2 (6 bases each). V lost 2 bases and J 0 bases, leaving 11 bases between the germline ends. This CDR3 has 15 residues. Germline V lookup: CDR1 SGHRS, CDR2 YFSETQ.

In its sample, this clonotype was seen many times. The genes are TRBV27 and TRBJ2-4, with 11 bases identical to TRBD2. This CDR3 comprises 15 residues. Unmatched junction bases numbered 4, after V lost 6 bases and J lost 3 bases. CDR1 and CDR2 (germline): MNHEY, SMNVEV (reference sequence). Here the CDR3 reads CASSGLAGVKNIQYF. DNA of the CDR3: TGTGCCAGCAGCGGACTAGCGGGCGTCAAAAACATTCAGTACTTC.

This clonotype was recorded many times. This sequence joins TRBV11-3 and TRBJ2-7; possible D gene TRBD1, 5 bases. The germline V gene has CDR1 SGHNT and CDR2 YENEEA. V shed 5 bases and J shed 4 bases, with 15 bases lying between them. The CDR3 totals 14 residues. The DNA for the CDR3 is TGTGCCAGCAGCAGGCGGACATCAGGTTACGAGCAGTACTTC. Protein product: CASSRRTSGYEQYF.

The chain combines TRBV14 with TRBJ2-1, with TRBD2 matching 11 bases. V shed 1 base, J shed 7 bases, and the junction held 6 bases outside the gene matches. Germline V gene lookup returns CDR1 SGHDN and CDR2 FVKESK. The CDR3 is 16 residues long. The CDR3 protein is CASSQGASGRRNEQFF. As DNA, the CDR3 is TGTGCCAGCAGCCAAGGGGCTAGCGGGAGGAGGAATGAGCAGTTCTTC.

This clonotype was counted ten times or more. The chain is built from TRBV5-8 and TRBJ1-1; tentative D call: TRBD1 (5 bases). This CDR3 is 16 amino acids long. CDR1 SGHTS and CDR2 YDEGEE come from the germline V gene. Trimming removed 4 bases at V and 0 bases at J, with 16 bases between. The CDR3 reads CASSPEGARMNTEAFF. The CDR3, as DNA: TGTGCCAGCAGCCCCGAAGGGGCACGGATGAACACTGAAGCTTTCTTT.

This CDR3 reads CSVELNRDRVNEQYF. The CDR3, as DNA: TGCAGCGTCGAATTAAACCGGGACAGGGTAAACGAGCAGTACTTC. This chain connects TRBV29-1 to TRBJ2-7, with 9 bases that match TRBD1. The CDR3 sequence is 15 residues long. Germline CDR1 SQVTM, CDR2 ANQGSEA. J was trimmed by 5 bases and V by 6 bases; bases with no gene match: 14.

The chain combines TRBV27 with TRBJ1-2; the match to TRBD1 covers 10 bases. Germline CDR1 MNHEY, CDR2 SMNVEV (reference sequence). The CDR3 sequence is 14 residues long. The junction had 9 bases not matched to a gene; V was cut back by 0 bases and J by 14 bases. CDR3 nucleotides: TGTGCCAGCAGTTTATCGCCCGGGACAGGGGTTGGGACCTTC. This encodes CASSLSPGTGVGTF.

This clonotype showed up just a few times. The CDR3 DNA is TGCAGTGCGGACCGGGGGGAGCAAGAGACCCAGTACTTC. This gives the protein CSADRGEQETQYF. This chain joins TRBV20-1 and TRBJ2-5, with TRBD2 matching 7 bases. J lost 2 bases, V lost 6 bases, and 6 bases had no gene match. Looked up from germline, CDR1 is DFQATT and CDR2 is SNEGSKA (reference sequence). The CDR3 is 13 residues long.

Many counts were recorded for this clonotype. The chain joins TRBV27 to TRBJ1-1; 9 positions agree with TRBD1. The CDR3 totals 13 residues. V was pared by 6 bases and J by 5 bases, with 4 bases of the junction left unmatched. Germline assignment: CDR1 MNHEY and CDR2 SMNVEV (reference sequence). DNA for the CDR3: TGTGCCAGCAGGGACAGGGGAACGACTGAAGCTTTCTTT. Its protein product is CASRDRGTTEAFF.